The source of this T cell receptor beta chain is a study of CD8 T cells in Susac syndrome. For the study at large: Within the sequenced group of Susac syndrome patients, about 6 showed active disease and roughly 8 were in remission.

Sequencing targeted TCR beta in blood CD8+ and CD4+ T cells. Reverse transcription of roughly 0.5 to 1 ug RNA used random hexamers. Coverage of TCR beta CDR3 amplification by immunoSEQ multiplex PCR extended to 54 Vbeta and 13 Jbeta. TCRdb reprocessed the immunoSEQ multiplex PCR reads via MiXCR and lists one record per CDR3 protein. In the table there are 170,000 or so distinct CDR3 sequences, about 96% of which are singletons. From germline, CDR1 is MNHEY and CDR2 SVGEGT. This CDR3 spans 15 amino acids. Trimming removed 10 bases from V and 0 bases from J, with 13 bases in between. The TCR comes from a human donor with Susac syndrome. V gene TRBV6-2 or TRBV6-3 combines with J gene TRBJ2-6; weak D call: TRBD1 (6 bases). Specimen: CD4+ T cells from PBMCs. This CDR3 is CATRVGGSGANVLTF. The CDR3 DNA follows: TGTGCCACGAGAGTAGGGGGCTCTGGGGCCAACGTCCTGACTTTC.